This passage covers 12 T cell receptor beta chains from one sample sequenced in a study of neoadjuvant anti-PD-1 for oral cavity cancer. Time point reported: after neoadjuvant nivolumab, at surgical resection. Profiling relied on immunoSEQ multiplex PCR, and the TCRdb table lists in-frame clones only, not all of them. The repertoire holds tens of thousands of clones, with around 26% as singletons. This specimen consisted of tumor tissue, obtained after nivolumab (anti-PD-1) treatment. These receptors were obtained from a person aged 35-80 years with oral cavity squamous cell carcinoma.

The genes are TRBV5-6 and TRBJ2-3; 9 bases map to TRBD2. The CDR3 loop spans 16 amino acids. The ends lost 1 base at V and 6 bases at J; junction bases unmatched: 9. Germline CDR1 SGHDT, CDR2 YYEEEE. CDR3 protein: CASSLFGGGAEDTQYF. Written as DNA, the CDR3 is TGTGCCAGCAGCTTGTTTGGCGGGGGGGCGGAGGATACGCAGTATTTT.

This clone is medium-sized in the sample. V gene TRBV4-2 combines with J gene TRBJ2-1; D may match TRBD1 or TRBD2 (5 bases each). V dropped 3 bases and J dropped 6 bases, with 15 bases sitting between them. Germline V lookup: CDR1 LGHNA, CDR2 YNFKEQ. The CDR3 spans 15 residues. CDR3 sequence reads: CASSQAPGAGNEQFF. DNA for the CDR3: TGTGCCAGCAGCCAGGCCCCCGGGGCGGGCAATGAGCAGTTCTTC.

This clone has ten or more counts. J is TRBJ1-1 and V is TRBV11-2; D remains unclear. The CDR3 spans 13 residues. The V end was cut by 2 bases, the J end by 1 base, with 5 bases between. The germline V gene has CDR1 SGHAT and CDR2 FQNNGV. The CDR3 loop is CASSLPGNTEAFF. CDR3 coding DNA: TGTGCCAGCAGCTTACCGGGGAACACTGAAGCTTTCTTT.

This clone was seen a few times. V gene TRBV19 combines with J gene TRBJ1-6, with 7 bases identical to TRBD1. This CDR3 has 15 amino acids. Germline CDR1 and CDR2: LNHDA and SQIVND (reference sequence). The V segment lost 3 bases and the J segment 7 bases; nucleotides outside the gene matches: 6. The CDR3 loop reads CASSMTRGLNSPLHF. CDR3 DNA sequence: TGTGCCAGTAGTATGACCAGGGGGTTGAATTCACCCCTCCACTTT. The variable domain in full, completed from reference TRBV19 and TRBJ1-6, reads DGGITQSPKYLFRKEGQNVTLSCEQNLNHDAMYWYRQDPGQGLRLIYYSQIVNDFQKGDIAEGYSVSREKKESFPLTVTSAQKNPTAFYLCASSMTRGLNSPLHFGNGTRLTVT.

The rearrangement joins TRBV25-1 to TRBJ1-2, with 11 bases that match TRBD1. V was pared by 4 bases and J by 1 base, with 8 bases of the junction left unmatched. Per germline, CDR1 MGHDK and CDR2 SYGVNS. This CDR3 region has 17 residues. The CDR3 DNA follows: TGTGCCAGCAGTGCTTGGGACAGGGGGTATCGTAACTATGGCTACACCTTC. Protein product: CASSAWDRGYRNYGYTF.

The V gene is TRBV6-6, the J gene TRBJ2-1; TRBD2 is a possible D gene (7 bases). V lost 3 bases and J 3 bases, leaving 12 bases between the germline ends. CDR1 and CDR2 from the germline V gene are MNHNY and SVGAGI (reference sequence). The CDR3 has 15 amino acids. The CDR3 DNA sequence: TGTGCCAGCAGTTATGGCGGGGGCTACTACAATGAGCAGTTCTTC. It translates to CASSYGGGYYNEQFF.

This clone was picked up a small number of times. The rearrangement joins TRBV28 to TRBJ1-5; D is undetermined. V lost 6 bases to trimming and J lost 4 bases, with 10 bases between them. Per germline, CDR1 MDHEN and CDR2 SYDVKM. The CDR3 loop spans 13 amino acids. The CDR3 protein is CASRPGPNQPQHF. The CDR3 DNA follows: TGTGCCAGCAGGCCCGGGCCTAATCAGCCCCAGCATTTT.

The chain carries TRBV19 and TRBJ2-3; 14 bases match TRBD2. In germline, CDR1 is LNHDA, CDR2 SQIVND (reference sequence). J lost 0 bases, V lost 7 bases, and 3 bases had no gene match. The CDR3 sequence is 16 residues long. CDR3 coding DNA: TGTGCCAGTAAGGGACTAGCGGGGGCCAGCACAGATACGCAGTATTTT. This codes for CASKGLAGASTDTQYF.

The rearrangement joins TRBV5-1 to TRBJ2-1, with D possibly being TRBD1 (6 bases). V was shortened by 1 base and J by 5 bases, with 7 bases between the two germline ends. This CDR3 is built from 13 residues. CDR1 is SGHRS and CDR2 is YFSETQ in the germline V gene. The CDR3 nucleotides read TGCGCCAGCAGCTTGCGGACAGACAATGAGCAGTTCTTC. It yields the protein CASSLRTDNEQFF.

This clone has only a few counts. The chain carries TRBV4-1 and TRBJ2-7; 11 nucleotides align to TRBD2. The junction had 14 bases not matched to a gene; V was cut back by 1 base and J by 3 bases. Per germline, CDR1 MGHRA and CDR2 YSYEKL. This CDR3 contains 19 residues. CDR3: CASSQGGLAAPKGGYEQYF. The DNA for the CDR3 is TGCGCCAGCAGCCAAGGGGGACTAGCGGCTCCAAAAGGGGGCTACGAGCAGTACTTC.

Only a few counts were recorded for this clone. The genes are TRBV6-6 and TRBJ2-7; TRBD1 aligns across 9 bases. In germline, CDR1 is MNHNY, CDR2 SVGAGI (reference sequence). V lost 4 bases, J lost 7 bases, and 2 bases stayed unmatched. CDR3 length equals 12 residues. The CDR3 nucleotides are TGTGCCAGCAGTTCCGGACAGGGGGAGCAGTACTTC. It codes for CASSSGQGEQYF.

The V and J genes are TRBV2 and TRBJ1-5, with D tentatively TRBD1 (6 bases). The germline gives CDR1 SNHLY, CDR2 FYNNEI. Trimming took 4 bases from V and 7 from J, leaving 11 bases between them. The CDR3 spans 13 residues. The DNA of the CDR3 is TGTGCCAGCAGTGGCAGGGGATCCCAGCCCCAGCATTTT. Protein sequence: CASSGRGSQPQHF.